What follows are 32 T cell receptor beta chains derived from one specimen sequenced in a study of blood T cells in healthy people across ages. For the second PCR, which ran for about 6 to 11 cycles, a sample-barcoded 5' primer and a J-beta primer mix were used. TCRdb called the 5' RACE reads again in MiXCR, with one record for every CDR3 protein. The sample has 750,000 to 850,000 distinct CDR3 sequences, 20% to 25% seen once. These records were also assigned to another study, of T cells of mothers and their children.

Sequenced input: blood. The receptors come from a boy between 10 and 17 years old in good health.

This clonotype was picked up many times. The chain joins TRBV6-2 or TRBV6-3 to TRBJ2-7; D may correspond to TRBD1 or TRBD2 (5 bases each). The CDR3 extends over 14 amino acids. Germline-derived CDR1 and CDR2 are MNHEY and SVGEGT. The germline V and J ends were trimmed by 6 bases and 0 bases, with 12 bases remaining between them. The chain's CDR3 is CASSLDGTSYEQYF. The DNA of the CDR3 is TGTGCCAGCAGCTTAGACGGGACCTCCTACGAGCAGTACTTC.

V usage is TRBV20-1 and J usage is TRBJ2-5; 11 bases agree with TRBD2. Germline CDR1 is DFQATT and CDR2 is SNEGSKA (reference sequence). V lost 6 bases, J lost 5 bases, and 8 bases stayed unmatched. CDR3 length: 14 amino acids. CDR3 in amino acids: CSAATSGTFETQYF. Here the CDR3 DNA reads TGCAGTGCCGCGACTAGCGGGACGTTTGAGACCCAGTACTTC.

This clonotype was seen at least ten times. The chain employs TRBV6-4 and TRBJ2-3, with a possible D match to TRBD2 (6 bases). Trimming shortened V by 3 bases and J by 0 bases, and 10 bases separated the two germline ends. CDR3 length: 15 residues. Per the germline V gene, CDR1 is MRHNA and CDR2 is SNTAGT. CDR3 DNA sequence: TGTGCCAGCAGTGAGATAGCGGCTAGCACAGATACGCAGTATTTT. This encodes CASSEIAASTDTQYF.

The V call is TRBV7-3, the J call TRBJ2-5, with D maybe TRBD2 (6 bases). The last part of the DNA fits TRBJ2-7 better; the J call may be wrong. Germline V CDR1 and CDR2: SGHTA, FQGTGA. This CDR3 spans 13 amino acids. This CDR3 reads CASSLGGGSEQYF. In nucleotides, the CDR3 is TGTGCCAGCAGCTTAGGGGGAGGCTCCGAGCAGTACTTC.

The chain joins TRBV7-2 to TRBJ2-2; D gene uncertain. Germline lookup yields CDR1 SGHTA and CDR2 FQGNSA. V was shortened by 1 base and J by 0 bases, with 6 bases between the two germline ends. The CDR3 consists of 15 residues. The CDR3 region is CASSLVQSNTGELFF. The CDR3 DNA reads TGTGCCAGCAGCTTAGTACAGTCGAACACCGGGGAGCTGTTTTTT.

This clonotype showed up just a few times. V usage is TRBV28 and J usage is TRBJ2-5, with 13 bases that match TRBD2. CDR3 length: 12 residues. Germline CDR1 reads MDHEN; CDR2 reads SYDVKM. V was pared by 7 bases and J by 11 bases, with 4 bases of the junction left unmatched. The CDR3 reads CASKLAGGEQYF. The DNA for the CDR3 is TGTGCCAGCAAACTAGCGGGAGGGGAGCAGTACTTC.

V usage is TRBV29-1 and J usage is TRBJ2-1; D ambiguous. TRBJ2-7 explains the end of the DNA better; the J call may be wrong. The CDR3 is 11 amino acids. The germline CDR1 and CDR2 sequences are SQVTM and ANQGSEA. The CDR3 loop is CSVLIDYEQYF. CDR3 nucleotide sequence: TGCAGCGTCCTAATAGACTACGAGCAGTACTTC.

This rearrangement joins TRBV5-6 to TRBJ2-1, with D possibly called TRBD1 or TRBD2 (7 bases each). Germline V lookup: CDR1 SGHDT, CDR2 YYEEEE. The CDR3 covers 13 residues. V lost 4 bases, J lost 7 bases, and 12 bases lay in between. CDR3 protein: CASSQAGQNEQFF. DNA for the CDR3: TGTGCCAGCAGCCAAGCGGGACAGAATGAGCAGTTCTTC.

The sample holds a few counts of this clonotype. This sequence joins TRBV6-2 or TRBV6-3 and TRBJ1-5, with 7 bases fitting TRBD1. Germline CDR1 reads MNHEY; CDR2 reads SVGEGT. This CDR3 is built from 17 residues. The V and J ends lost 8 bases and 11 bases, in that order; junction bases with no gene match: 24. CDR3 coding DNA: TGTGCCAGCGCCCGAGGGTCGCGGGACAGAAGTACGCAGTCCCAGCATTTT. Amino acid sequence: CASARGSRDRSTQSQHF.

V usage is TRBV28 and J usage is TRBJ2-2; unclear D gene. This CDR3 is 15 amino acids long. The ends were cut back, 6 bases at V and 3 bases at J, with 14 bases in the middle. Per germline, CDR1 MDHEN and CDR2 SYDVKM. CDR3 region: CASSTIRTDTGELFF. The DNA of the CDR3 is TGTGCCAGCAGCACCATCAGGACGGACACCGGGGAGCTGTTTTTT.

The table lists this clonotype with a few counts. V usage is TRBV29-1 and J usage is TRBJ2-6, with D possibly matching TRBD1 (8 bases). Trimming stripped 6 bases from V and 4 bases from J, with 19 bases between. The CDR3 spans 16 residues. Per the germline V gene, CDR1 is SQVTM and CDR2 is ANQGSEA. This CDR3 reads CSVAGGGLDGANVLTF. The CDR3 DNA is TGCAGCGTAGCAGGGGGCGGACTAGACGGGGCCAACGTCCTGACTTTC.

In DNA form, the CDR3 reads TGCAGCGTTTTTCCCCAGGGTGGTTTTCTTAGGAACAATGAGCAGTTCTTC. It yields the protein CSVFPQGGFLRNNEQFF. The chain joins TRBV29-1 to TRBJ2-7, with D perhaps TRBD1 (5 bases). The J call may be incorrect, as the DNA end agrees better with TRBJ2-1. CDR1 and CDR2 from the germline V gene are SQVTM and ANQGSEA. CDR3 length: 17 amino acids.

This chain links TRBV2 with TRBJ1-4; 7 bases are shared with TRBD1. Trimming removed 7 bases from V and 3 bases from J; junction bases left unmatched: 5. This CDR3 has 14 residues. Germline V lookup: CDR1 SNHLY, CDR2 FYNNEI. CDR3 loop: CASNDRASNEKLFF. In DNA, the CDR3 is TGTGCCAGCAATGACAGGGCCTCTAATGAAAAACTGTTTTTT.

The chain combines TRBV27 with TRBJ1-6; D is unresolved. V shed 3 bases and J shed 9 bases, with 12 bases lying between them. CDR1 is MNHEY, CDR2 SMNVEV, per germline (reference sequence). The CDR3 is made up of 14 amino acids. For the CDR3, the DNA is TGTGCCAGCAGTTTCCGGGCGGGAGCTTCACCCCTCCACTTT. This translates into CASSFRAGASPLHF.

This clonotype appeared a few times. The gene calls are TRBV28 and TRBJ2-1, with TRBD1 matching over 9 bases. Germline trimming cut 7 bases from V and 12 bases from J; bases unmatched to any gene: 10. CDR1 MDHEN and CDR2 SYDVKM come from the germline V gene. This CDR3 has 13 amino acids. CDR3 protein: CASTPTGGLWQFF. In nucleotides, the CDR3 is TGTGCCAGCACCCCGACAGGGGGTTTGTGGCAGTTCTTC.

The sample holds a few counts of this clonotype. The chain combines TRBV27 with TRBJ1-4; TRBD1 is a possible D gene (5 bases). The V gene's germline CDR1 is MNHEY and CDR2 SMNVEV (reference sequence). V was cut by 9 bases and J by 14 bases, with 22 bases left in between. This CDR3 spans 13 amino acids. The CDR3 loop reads CASVRDFEKSLFF. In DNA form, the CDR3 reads TGTGCCAGTGTTCGGGACTTCGAAAAATCGCTGTTTTTT. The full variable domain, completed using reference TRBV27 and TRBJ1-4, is EAQVTQNPRYLITVTGKKLTVTCSQNMNHEYMSWYRQDPGLGLRQIYYSMNVEVTDKGDVPEGYKVSRKEKRNFPLILESPSPNQTSLYFCASVRDFEKSLFFGSGTQLSVL.

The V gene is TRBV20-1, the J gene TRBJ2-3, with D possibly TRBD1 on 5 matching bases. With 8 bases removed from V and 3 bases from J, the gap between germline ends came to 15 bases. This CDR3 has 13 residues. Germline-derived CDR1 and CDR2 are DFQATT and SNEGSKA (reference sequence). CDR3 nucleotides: TGCAGTATCTGGGGCATGGAGACAGATACGCAGTATTTT. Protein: CSIWGMETDTQYF.

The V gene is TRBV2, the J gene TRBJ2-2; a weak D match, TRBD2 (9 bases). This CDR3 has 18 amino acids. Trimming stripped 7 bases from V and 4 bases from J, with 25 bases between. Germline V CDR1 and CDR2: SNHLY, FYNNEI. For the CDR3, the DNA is TGTGCCAGCAACCTAGCGGGGTCCAGGGGGCCGTTCACCGGGGAGCTGTTTTTT. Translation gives CASNLAGSRGPFTGELFF. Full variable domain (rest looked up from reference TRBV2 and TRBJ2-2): EPEVTQTPSHQVTQMGQEVILRCVPISNHLYFYWYRQILGQKVEFLVSFYNNEISEKSEIFDDQFSVERPDGSNFTLKIRSTKLEDSAMYFCASNLAGSRGPFTGELFFGEGSRLTVL.

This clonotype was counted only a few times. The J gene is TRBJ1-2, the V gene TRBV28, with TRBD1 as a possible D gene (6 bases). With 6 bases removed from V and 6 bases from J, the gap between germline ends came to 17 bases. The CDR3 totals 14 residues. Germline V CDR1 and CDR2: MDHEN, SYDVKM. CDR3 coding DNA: TGTGCCAGCAGCCCACAGGGCCTCGACGATGGCTACACCTTC. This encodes CASSPQGLDDGYTF.

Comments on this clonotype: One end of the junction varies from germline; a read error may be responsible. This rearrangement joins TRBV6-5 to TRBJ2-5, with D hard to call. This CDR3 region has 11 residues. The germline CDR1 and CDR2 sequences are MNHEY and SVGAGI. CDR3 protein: CASSSSREWFF. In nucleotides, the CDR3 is TGTGCCAGCAGTTCCTCTCGCGAGTGGTTCTTC.

The CDR3 DNA reads TGTGCCACCAGCGGGGACTATGAAAAACTGTTTTTT. Translation: CATSGDYEKLFF. The J gene is TRBJ1-4, the V gene TRBV15, with D perhaps matching TRBD1 (5 bases). From germline, CDR1 is LNHNV and CDR2 YYDKDF (reference sequence). Trimming cost V 5 bases and J 6 bases, with 7 bases left between them. CDR3 length equals 12 residues.

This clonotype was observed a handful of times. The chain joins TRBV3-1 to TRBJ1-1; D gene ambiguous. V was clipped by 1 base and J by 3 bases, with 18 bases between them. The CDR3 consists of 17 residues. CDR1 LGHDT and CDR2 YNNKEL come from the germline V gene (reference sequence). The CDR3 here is CASSQGRTAWFDTEAFF. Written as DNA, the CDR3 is TGTGCCAGCAGCCAAGGAAGGACGGCGTGGTTTGACACTGAAGCTTTCTTT.

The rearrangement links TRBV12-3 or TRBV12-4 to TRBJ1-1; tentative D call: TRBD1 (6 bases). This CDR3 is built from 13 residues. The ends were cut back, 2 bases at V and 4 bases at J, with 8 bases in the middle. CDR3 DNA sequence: TGTGCCAGCAGTTTACGGGGGGCCACTGAAGCTTTCTTT. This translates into CASSLRGATEAFF.

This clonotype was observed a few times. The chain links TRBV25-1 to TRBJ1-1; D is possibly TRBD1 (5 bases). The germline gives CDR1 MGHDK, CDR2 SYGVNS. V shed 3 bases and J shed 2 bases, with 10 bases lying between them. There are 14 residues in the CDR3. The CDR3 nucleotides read TGTGCCAGCAGTGAGGCCAGGGCCAACACTGAAGCTTTCTTT. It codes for CASSEARANTEAFF.

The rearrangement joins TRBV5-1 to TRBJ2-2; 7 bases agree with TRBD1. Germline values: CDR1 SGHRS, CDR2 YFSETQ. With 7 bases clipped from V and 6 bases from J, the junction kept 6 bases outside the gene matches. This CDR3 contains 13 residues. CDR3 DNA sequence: TGCGCCAGCGCTTACAGGGGCTCCGGGGAGCTGTTTTTT. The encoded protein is CASAYRGSGELFF. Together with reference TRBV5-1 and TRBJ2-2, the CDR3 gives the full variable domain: KAGVTQTPRYLIKTRGQQVTLSCSPISGHRSVSWYQQTPGQGLQFLFEYFSETQRNKGNFPGRFSGRQFSNSRSEMNVSTLELGDSALYLCASAYRGSGELFFGEGSRLTVL.

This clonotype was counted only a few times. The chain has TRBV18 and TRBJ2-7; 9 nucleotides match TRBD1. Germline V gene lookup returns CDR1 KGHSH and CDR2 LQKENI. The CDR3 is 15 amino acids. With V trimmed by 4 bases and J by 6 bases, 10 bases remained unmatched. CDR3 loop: CASSQPGQGEGEQYF. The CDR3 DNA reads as TGTGCCAGCTCACAACCGGGACAGGGAGAAGGCGAGCAGTACTTC.

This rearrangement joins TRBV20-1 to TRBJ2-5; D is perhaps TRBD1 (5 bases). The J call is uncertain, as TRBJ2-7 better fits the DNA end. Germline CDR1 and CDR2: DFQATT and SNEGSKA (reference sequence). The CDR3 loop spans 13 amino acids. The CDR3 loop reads CSARETGMDEQYF. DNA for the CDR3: TGCAGTGCTAGAGAAACAGGAATGGACGAGCAGTACTTC.

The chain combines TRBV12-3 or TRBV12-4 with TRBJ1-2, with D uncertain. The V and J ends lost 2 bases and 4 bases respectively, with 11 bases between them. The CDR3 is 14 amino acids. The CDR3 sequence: CASSLNLGGYGYTF. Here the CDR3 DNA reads TGTGCCAGCAGTTTAAACCTGGGCGGCTATGGCTACACCTTC.

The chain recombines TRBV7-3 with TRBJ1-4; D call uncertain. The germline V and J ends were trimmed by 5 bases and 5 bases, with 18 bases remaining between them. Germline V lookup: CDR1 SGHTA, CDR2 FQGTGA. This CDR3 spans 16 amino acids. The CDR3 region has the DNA TGTGCCAGCAGCCTAGAGGGTTGGGTTGGCAATGAAAAACTGTTTTTT. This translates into CASSLEGWVGNEKLFF.

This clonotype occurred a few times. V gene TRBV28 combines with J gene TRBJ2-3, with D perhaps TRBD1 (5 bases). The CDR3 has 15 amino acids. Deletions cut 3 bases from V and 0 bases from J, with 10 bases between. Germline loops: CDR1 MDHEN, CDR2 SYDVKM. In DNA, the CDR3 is TGTGCCAGCAGTTTGGGGCAGCTAAGCACAGATACGCAGTATTTT. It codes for CASSLGQLSTDTQYF.

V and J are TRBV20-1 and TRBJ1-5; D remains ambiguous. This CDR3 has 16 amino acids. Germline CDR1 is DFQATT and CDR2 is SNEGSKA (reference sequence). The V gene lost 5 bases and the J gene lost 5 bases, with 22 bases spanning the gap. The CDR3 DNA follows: TGCAGTGCTTACCATGCCGGGAAACTCTCCGATCAGCCCCAGCATTTT. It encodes CSAYHAGKLSDQPQHF.

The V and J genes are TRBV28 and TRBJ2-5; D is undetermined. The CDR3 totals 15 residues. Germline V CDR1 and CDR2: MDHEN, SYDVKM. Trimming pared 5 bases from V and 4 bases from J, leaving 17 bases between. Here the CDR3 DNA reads TGTGCCAGCAGTGGTCAACCGGGTTCAAGAGAGACCCAGTACTTC. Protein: CASSGQPGSRETQYF. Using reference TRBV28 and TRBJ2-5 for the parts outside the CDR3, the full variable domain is DVKVTQSSRYLVKRTGEKVFLECVQDMDHENMFWYRQDPGLGLRLIYFSYDVKMKEKGDIPEGYSVSREKKERFSLILESASTNQTSMYLCASSGQPGSRETQYFGPGTRLLVL.